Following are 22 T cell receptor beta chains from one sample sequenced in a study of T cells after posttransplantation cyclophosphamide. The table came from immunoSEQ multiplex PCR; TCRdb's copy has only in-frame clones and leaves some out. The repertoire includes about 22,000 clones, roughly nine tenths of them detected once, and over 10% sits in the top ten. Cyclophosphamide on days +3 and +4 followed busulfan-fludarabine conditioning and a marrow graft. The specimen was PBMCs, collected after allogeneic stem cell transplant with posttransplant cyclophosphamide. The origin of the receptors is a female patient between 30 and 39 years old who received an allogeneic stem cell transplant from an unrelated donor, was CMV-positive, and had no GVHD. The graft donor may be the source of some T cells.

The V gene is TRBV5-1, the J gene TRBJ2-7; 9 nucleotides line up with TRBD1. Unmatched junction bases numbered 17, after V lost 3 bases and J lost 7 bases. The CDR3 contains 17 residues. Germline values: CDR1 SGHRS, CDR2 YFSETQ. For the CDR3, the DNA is TGCGCCAGCAGCTCTCCTACGGACAGGGGATGGGCCGAGGAGCAGTACTTC. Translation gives CASSSPTDRGWAEEQYF.

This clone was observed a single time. For the CDR3, the DNA is TGTGCCAGCCTTGGGACAGGGGCTAATTCACCCCTCCACTTT. This translates into CASLGTGANSPLHF. The V gene is TRBV6-5, the J gene TRBJ1-6; 10 positions match TRBD1. Germline V lookup: CDR1 MNHEY, CDR2 SVGAGI. Trimming cost V 8 bases and J 6 bases; bases outside gene matches: 4. The length of the CDR3 is 14 residues.

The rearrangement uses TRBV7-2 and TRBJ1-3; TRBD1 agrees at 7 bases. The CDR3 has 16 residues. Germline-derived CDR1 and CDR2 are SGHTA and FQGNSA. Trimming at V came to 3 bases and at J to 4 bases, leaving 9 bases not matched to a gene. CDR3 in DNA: TGTGCCAGCAGCTTCCCGACAGGGATGCCCGGAAACACCATATATTTT. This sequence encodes CASSFPTGMPGNTIYF.

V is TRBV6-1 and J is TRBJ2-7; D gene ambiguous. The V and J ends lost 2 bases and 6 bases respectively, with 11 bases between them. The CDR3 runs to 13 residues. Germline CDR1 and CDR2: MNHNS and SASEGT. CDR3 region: CASSEWSRGEQYF. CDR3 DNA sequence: TGTGCCAGCAGTGAATGGTCCCGAGGCGAGCAGTACTTC.

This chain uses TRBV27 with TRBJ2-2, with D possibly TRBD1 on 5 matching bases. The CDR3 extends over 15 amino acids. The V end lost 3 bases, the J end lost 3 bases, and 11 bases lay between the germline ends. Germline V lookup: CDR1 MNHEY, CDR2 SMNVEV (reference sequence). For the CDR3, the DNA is TGTGCCAGCAGTTTCTATCAGGGATACACCGGGGAGCTGTTTTTT. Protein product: CASSFYQGYTGELFF.

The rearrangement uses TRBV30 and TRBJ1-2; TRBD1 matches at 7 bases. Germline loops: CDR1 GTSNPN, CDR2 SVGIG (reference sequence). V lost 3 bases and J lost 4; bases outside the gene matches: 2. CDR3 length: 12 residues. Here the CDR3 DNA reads TGTGCCTGGAGGGGGACAGCCTATGGCTACACCTTC. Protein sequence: CAWRGTAYGYTF.

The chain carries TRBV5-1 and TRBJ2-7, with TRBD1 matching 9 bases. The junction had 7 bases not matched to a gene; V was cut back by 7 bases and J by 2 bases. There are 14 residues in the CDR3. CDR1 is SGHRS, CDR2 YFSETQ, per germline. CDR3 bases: TGCGCCAGCCGCCGTGGGGACAGGGCCTACGAGCAGTACTTC. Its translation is CASRRGDRAYEQYF. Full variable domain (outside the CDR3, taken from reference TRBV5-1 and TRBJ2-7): KAGVTQTPRYLIKTRGQQVTLSCSPISGHRSVSWYQQTPGQGLQFLFEYFSETQRNKGNFPGRFSGRQFSNSRSEMNVSTLELGDSALYLCASRRGDRAYEQYFGPGTRLTVT.

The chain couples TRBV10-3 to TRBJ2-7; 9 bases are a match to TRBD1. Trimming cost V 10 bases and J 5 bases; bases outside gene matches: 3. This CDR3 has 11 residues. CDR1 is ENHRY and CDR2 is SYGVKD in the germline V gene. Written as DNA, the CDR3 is TGTGCCACACAGGGGGCCCACGAGCAGTACTTC. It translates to CATQGAHEQYF.

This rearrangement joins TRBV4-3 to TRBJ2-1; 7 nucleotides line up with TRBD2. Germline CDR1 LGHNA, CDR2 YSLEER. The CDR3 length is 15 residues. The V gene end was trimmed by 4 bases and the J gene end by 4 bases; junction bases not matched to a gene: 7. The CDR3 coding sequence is TGCGCCAGCAGCCGCAGTGGGGGGGGATACAATGAGCAGTTCTTC. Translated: CASSRSGGGYNEQFF.

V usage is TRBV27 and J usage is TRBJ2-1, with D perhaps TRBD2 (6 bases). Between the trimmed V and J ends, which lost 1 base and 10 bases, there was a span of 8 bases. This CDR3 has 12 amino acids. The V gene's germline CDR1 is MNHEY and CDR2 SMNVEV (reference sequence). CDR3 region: CASSLFGGEQFF. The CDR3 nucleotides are TGTGCCAGCAGTTTATTTGGGGGGGAGCAGTTCTTC.

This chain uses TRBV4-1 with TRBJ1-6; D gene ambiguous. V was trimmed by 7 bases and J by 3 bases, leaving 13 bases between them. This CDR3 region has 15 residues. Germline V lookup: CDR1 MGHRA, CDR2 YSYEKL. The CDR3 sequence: CASTGGPNYNSPLHF. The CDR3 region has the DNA TGCGCCAGCACGGGAGGGCCTAACTATAATTCACCCCTCCACTTT.

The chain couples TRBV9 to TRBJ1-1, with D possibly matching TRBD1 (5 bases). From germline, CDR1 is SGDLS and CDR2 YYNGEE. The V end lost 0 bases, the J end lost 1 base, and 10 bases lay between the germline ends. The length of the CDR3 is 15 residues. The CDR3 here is CASSVGGRGNTEAFF. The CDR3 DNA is TGTGCCAGCAGCGTAGGGGGAAGGGGGAACACTGAAGCTTTCTTT.

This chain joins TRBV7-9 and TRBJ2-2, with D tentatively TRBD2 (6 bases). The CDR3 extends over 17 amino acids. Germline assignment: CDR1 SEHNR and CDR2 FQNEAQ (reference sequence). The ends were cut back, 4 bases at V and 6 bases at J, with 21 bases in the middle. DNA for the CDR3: TGTGCCAGCAGCTCCATTGTGGGGGGACGGTTCCCCGGGGAGCTGTTTTTT. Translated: CASSSIVGGRFPGELFF.

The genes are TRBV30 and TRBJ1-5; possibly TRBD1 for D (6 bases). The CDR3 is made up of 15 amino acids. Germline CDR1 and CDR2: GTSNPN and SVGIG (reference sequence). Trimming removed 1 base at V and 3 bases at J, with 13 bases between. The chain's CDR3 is CAWSGGQRNNQPQHF. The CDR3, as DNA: TGTGCCTGGAGTGGTGGACAGAGGAACAATCAGCCCCAGCATTTT.

As DNA, the CDR3 is TGTGCCAGCAGCTTAGATCGGACAGGGGCGGCCCGGTTCTTT. It yields the protein CASSLDRTGAARFF. The chain combines TRBV11-3 with TRBJ1-1, with 9 bases identical to TRBD1. V lost 0 bases to trimming and J lost 14 bases; unmatched junction nucleotides: 10. This CDR3 region has 14 residues. In germline, CDR1 is SGHNT, CDR2 YENEEA.

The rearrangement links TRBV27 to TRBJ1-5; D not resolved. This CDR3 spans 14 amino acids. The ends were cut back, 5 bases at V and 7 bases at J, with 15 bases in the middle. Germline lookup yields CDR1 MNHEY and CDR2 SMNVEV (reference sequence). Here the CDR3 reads CASSGAGLNQPQHF. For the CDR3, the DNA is TGTGCCAGCAGTGGAGCGGGTCTCAACCAGCCCCAGCATTTT.

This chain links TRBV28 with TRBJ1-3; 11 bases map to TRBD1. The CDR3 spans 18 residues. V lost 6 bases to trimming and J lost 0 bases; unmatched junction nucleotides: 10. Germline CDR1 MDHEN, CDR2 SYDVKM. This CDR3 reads CASSNGQGALGSGNTIYF. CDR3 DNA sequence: TGTGCCAGCAGCAACGGACAGGGGGCTTTGGGCTCTGGAAACACCATATATTTT.

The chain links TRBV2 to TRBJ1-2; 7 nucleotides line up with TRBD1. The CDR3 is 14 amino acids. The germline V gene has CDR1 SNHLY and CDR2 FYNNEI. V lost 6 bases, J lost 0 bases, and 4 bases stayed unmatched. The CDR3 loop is CASSRTGSNYGYTF. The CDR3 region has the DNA TGTGCCAGCAGCAGGACAGGTTCTAACTATGGCTACACCTTC.

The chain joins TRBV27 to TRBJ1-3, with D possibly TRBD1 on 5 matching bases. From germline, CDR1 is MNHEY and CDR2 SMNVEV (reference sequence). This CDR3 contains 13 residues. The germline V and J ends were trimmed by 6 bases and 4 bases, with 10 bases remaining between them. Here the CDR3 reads CASSSHRGNTIYF. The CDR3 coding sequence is TGTGCCAGCAGCTCTCACAGGGGAAACACCATATATTTT.

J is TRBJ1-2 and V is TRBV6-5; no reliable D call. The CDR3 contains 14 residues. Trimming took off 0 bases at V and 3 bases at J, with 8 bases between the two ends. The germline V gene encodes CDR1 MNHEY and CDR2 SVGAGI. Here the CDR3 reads CASSYSSGYYGYTF. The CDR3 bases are TGTGCCAGCAGTTACTCGTCAGGATACTATGGCTACACCTTC.

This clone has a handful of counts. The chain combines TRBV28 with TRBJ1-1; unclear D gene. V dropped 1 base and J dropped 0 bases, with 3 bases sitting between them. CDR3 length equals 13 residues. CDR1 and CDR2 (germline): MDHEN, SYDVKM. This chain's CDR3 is CASSLSVNTEAFF. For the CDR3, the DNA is TGTGCCAGCAGTTTATCGGTGAACACTGAAGCTTTCTTT.

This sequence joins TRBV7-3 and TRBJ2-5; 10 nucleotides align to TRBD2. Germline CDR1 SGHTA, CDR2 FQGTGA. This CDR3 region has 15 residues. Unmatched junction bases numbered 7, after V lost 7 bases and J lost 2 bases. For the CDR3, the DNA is TGTGCCAGCAACGAGCGGGGGGGCTTTCAAGAGACCCAGTACTTC. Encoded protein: CASNERGGFQETQYF.